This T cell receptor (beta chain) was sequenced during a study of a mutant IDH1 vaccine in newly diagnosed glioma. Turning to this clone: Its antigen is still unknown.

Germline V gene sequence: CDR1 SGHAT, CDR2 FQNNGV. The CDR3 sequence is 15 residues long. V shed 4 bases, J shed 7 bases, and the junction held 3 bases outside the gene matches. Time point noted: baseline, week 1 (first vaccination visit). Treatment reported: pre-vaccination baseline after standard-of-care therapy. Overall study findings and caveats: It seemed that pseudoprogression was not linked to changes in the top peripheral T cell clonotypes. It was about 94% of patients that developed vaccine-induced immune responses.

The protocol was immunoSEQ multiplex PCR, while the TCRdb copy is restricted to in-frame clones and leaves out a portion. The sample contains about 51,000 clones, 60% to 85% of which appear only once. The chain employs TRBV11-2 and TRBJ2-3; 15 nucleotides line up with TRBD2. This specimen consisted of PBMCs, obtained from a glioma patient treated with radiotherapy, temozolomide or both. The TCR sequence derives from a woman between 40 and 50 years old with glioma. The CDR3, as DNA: TGTGCCAGCAGCTCGGGACTAGCGGGGGGACATACGCAGTATTTT. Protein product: CASSSGLAGGHTQYF.